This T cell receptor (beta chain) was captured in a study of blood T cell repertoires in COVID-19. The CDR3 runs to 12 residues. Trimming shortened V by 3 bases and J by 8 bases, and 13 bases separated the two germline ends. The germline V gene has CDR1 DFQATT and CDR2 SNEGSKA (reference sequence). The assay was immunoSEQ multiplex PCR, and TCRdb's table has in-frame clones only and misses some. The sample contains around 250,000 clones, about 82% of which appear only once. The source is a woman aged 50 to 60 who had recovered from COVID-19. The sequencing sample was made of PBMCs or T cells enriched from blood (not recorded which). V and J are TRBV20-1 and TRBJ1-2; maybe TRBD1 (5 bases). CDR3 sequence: CSASMTAAGYTF. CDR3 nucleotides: TGCAGTGCTAGTATGACAGCTGCAGGCTACACCTTC.